The sequence of this TCR beta chain was determined in a study of T cell repertoires in ileal Crohn's disease. Study overall: Surgery for a complication: stricturing in roughly 61%, penetrating in roughly 40%. About half received postoperative treatment, about a dozen with thiopurines and under 20 anti-TNF.

Germline assignment: CDR1 MDHEN and CDR2 SYDVKM. V lost 7 bases, J lost 2 bases, and 9 bases stayed unmatched. CDR3 size: 16 residues. This clone was recorded a few times. The table came from immunoSEQ multiplex PCR; TCRdb's copy has only in-frame clones and leaves some out. The sample has fewer than 6,000 clones; under 85% are singletons. The genes are TRBV28 and TRBJ2-3; 10 nucleotides line up with TRBD2. Sequenced: ileal tissue. The clonotype comes from an adult with Crohn's disease. Here the CDR3 reads CASISSGLADTDTQYF. The CDR3 DNA reads TGTGCCAGCATATCCTCCGGACTAGCGGACACAGATACGCAGTATTTT. Based on the CDR3 plus reference TRBV28 and TRBJ2-3, the full variable domain is DVKVTQSSRYLVKRTGEKVFLECVQDMDHENMFWYRQDPGLGLRLIYFSYDVKMKEKGDIPEGYSVSREKKERFSLILESASTNQTSMYLCASISSGLADTDTQYFGPGTRLTVL.